This T cell receptor (beta chain) was sequenced during a study of early T cells in non-severe SARS-CoV-2 infection. The overall study: Sequencing used unsorted whole-blood bulk RNA, so chains lack pairing. Regarding the study as a whole: Anti-spike CD8 responses were favored by VDJdb matching, which missed private and CD4 specificities.

The library protocol tagged individual cDNA molecules with unique molecular identifiers. TCRdb reanalysed the 5' RACE reads using MiXCR and keeps one entry per CDR3 protein. Of tens of thousands of distinct CDR3 sequences in the sample, 3.5% to 4% were seen once. From germline, CDR1 is KGHDR and CDR2 SFDVKD. V lost 4 bases and J 6 bases, leaving 22 bases between the germline ends. The CDR3 has 17 residues. Concerning this clonotype: What it binds is not known.

This chain connects TRBV24-1 to TRBJ2-3; tentatively, D is TRBD2 (7 bases). The sequenced material came from whole blood. This TCR came from an adult who was a healthcare worker with PCR-confirmed SARS-CoV-2 infection or an uninfected control (not recorded which). CDR3 coding DNA: TGTGCCACCAGTGACCCCCTTGGGGGCGGGAGTCGTGATACGCAGTATTTT. Its translation is CATSDPLGGGSRDTQYF.